A selection of T cell receptor beta chains follows, all from one sample in a study of shared clonotypes between healthy human individuals. Sequencing used immunoSEQ multiplex PCR; TCRdb keeps in-frame clones, though not all of them. The sample has millions of clones, approximately 93% seen once. Sequencing was performed on naive CD4+ T cells from PBMCs. These receptors all stem from a man aged 18 to 35 in good health. Some clones in this sample may be carry-over from other donors' samples. The CDR3 runs from the conserved cysteine through the conserved F or W. The D gene is left open where the match is weak. Not all rows give a size; the values are once, few, many and, for expanded clones, a class.

>.|TRBV19|TRBJ1-1|.
TGTGCCAGTAGTAGAGGGGGGACGAGAGCTTTCTTT
CASSRGGTRAFF
>.|TRBV6-6|TRBJ2-1|.
TGTGCCAGCAGACCCCCCGGAGGGCTTGAGCAGTTCTTC
CASRPPGGLEQFF
>.|TRBV5-1|TRBJ2-6|.
TGCGCCAGCAGCCCTGGCAGGTCTGGGGCCAACGTCCTGACTTTC
CASSPGRSGANVLTF
>.|TRBV11-2|TRBJ2-7|once
TGTGCCAGCAGCTTAGAAGGGCGGGCGGCCTACGAGCAGTACTTC
CASSLEGRAAYEQYF
>TRBD2|TRBV28|TRBJ2-2|.
TGTGCCAGCAGTTCGGGCGCGGGAGTTGCCACGAACACCGGGGAGCTGTTTTTT
CASSSGAGVATNTGELFF
>.|TRBV18|TRBJ2-7|.
TGTGCCAGCTCACCTAACTCAGCGAGAAACGAGCAGTACTTC
CASSPNSARNEQYF
>.|TRBV18|TRBJ2-1|.
TGTGCCAGCTCACCTCGTAGCGGATCTAGCAATGAGCAGTTCTTC
CASSPRSGSSNEQFF
>TRBD2|TRBV7-9|TRBJ2-1|.
TGTGCCAGCAGCCGAAGCGGGGGTAACAATGAGCAGTTCTTC
CASSRSGGNNEQFF
>.|TRBV2|TRBJ2-7|.
TGTGCCAGCAGGGGGGGCGCTGGAAAGGGCGGCTACGAGCAGTACTTC
CASRGGAGKGGYEQYF
>.|TRBV14|TRBJ2-1|.
TGTGCCAGCAGCCCTTGGCGGGGAGTCTCCTACAATGAGCAGTTCTTC
CASSPWRGVSYNEQFF
>.|TRBV7-9|TRBJ2-7|.
TGTGCCAGCAGCCCCTCTACAGGGATAGGCTACGAGCAGTACTTC
CASSPSTGIGYEQYF
>.|TRBV7-9|TRBJ1-1|.
TGTGCCAGCAGCTATTGGGGGGATCCTGAAGCTTTCTTT
CASSYWGDPEAFF
>TRBD2|TRBV7-3|TRBJ2-3|.
TGTGCCAGCTCTGGGGGGAGGGCCACAGATACGCAGTATTTT
CASSGGRATDTQYF
>.|TRBV15|TRBJ1-1|.
TGTGCCACCACCCCCCGCGCCTTAAACACTGAAGCTTTCTTT
CATTPRALNTEAFF
>.|TRBV7-2|TRBJ1-2|.
TGTGCCAGCAGCTTAGCGCTAAGGGTTATCCCCTATGGCTACACCTTC
CASSLALRVIPYGYTF
>.|TRBV21-1|TRBJ2-3|.
TGTGCCAGCAGCAAAGACAGGTCGCCGGACACCACAGATACGCAGTATTTT
CASSKDRSPDTTDTQYF
>.|TRBV30|TRBJ1-2|.
TGTGCTTCTACCCCTGGCTACACCTTC
CASTPGYTF
>TRBD1|TRBV5-1|TRBJ2-5|once
TGCGCCAGCAGCCGGTCCGGGACAGGGGAAGAGACCCAGTACTTC
CASSRSGTGEETQYF
>TRBD1|TRBV11-2|TRBJ1-4|.
TGTGCCAGCAGCTTAGGACAGGGAAGGTCGGGGTCGGGCGGACTGTTTTTT
CASSLGQGRSGSGGLFF
>.|TRBV5-1|TRBJ2-1|.
TGCGCCAGCAGCTTAACGGGGGCCCTTGATGAGCAGTTCTTC
CASSLTGALDEQFF
>TRBD1|TRBV28|TRBJ1-2|.
TGTGCCAGCAGCGTGGGACAGTACTATGGCTACACCTTC
CASSVGQYYGYTF
>.|TRBV4-2|TRBJ2-3|.
TGTGCCAGCAGCCGACAACCGGGGACCGGCACAGATACGCAGTATTTT
CASSRQPGTGTDTQYF
>TRBD2|TRBV10-3|TRBJ2-1|once
TGTGCCATCAGAGCGGCGGGGGACTACAATGAGCAGTTCTTC
CAIRAAGDYNEQFF
>.|TRBV19|TRBJ2-5|.
TGTGCCAGTACCGTACTAGGCTCAGAGACCCAGTACTTC
CASTVLGSETQYF
>.|TRBV7-7|TRBJ2-5|once
TGTGCCAGCAGCCCCTCGACAGGCGGGCAGACCCAGTACTTC
CASSPSTGGQTQYF
>.|TRBV19|TRBJ2-7|.
TGTGCCAGTAGTATTTTGAACGGGGGTACCTACGAGCAGTACTTC
CASSILNGGTYEQYF
>.|TRBV5-8|TRBJ2-7|.
TGTGCCAGCAGCCGGGGGAACAGGGGAGCTAACGAGCAGTACTTC
CASSRGNRGANEQYF
>.|TRBV4-1|TRBJ2-5|.
TGCGCCAGCAGCCCTACCTTGAGGGATCAAGAGACCCAGTACTTC
CASSPTLRDQETQYF
>.|TRBV7-2|TRBJ2-4|.
TGTGCCAGCAGCTTAGACCGGATTGGGATTCAGTACTTC
CASSLDRIGIQYF
>TRBD1|TRBV4-1|TRBJ1-2|once
TGCGCCAGCAGCCAAGGGGCAGGGACAGGGTATGGCTACACCTTC
CASSQGAGTGYGYTF
>TRBD2|TRBV18|TRBJ2-4|.
TGTGCCAGCTCCCCCCAGACGGGACTAGCGGCCAAAAACATTCAGTACTTC
CASSPQTGLAAKNIQYF
>.|TRBV5-4|TRBJ2-2|.
TGTGCCAGCAGCGGGAGGCGGGACAGCGACACCGGGGAGCTGTTTTTT
CASSGRRDSDTGELFF
>.|TRBV7-3|TRBJ1-1|.
TGTGCCAGCAGCTTACGGGCCACGAACACTGAAGCTTTCTTT
CASSLRATNTEAFF
>.|TRBV6-1|TRBJ2-5|.
TGTGCCAGCAGTCAATCCCCAGGATTGGAGACCCAGTACTTC
CASSQSPGLETQYF
>TRBD1|TRBV19|TRBJ2-7|.
TGTGCCAGTAGTATTGGGACAGACTACTACGAGCAGTACTTC
CASSIGTDYYEQYF
>.|TRBV15|TRBJ1-5|.
TGTGCCACCAGCAGATCATACACGGGGAGTTACAATCAGCCCCAGCATTTT
CATSRSYTGSYNQPQHF
>.|TRBV28|TRBJ2-7|.
TGTGCCAGCAGTCTTACTAGCTACGAGCAGTACTTC
CASSLTSYEQYF
>.|TRBV6-1|TRBJ1-4|.
TGTGCCAGCAGTGAAAGTAGGACAGCCTCGCGTAATGAAAAACTGTTTTTT
CASSESRTASRNEKLFF
>.|TRBV28|TRBJ2-1|once
TGTGCCAGCAGCTCTACCTCCCTGTACAATGAGCAGTTCTTC
CASSSTSLYNEQFF
>.|TRBV6-5|TRBJ2-3|.
TGTGCCAGCAGTTCTCGTAGCGGCACAGATACGCAGTATTTT
CASSSRSGTDTQYF
>TRBD2|TRBV9|TRBJ2-3|.
TGTGCCAGCAGTGTCATAGCGGGGGCAGATACGCAGTATTTT
CASSVIAGADTQYF
>TRBD2|TRBV4-1|TRBJ2-1|.
TGCGCCAGCAGCCCCCCGATAGGACTAGCGGGCGGGAACGCCTACAATGAGCAGTTCTTC
CASSPPIGLAGGNAYNEQFF
>TRBD2|TRBV5-1|TRBJ2-3|.
TGCGCCAGCAGCTTGGCCGGGCTAGCGGGAGGGCCGGATACGCAGTATTTT
CASSLAGLAGGPDTQYF
>.|TRBV28|TRBJ1-5|.
TGTGCCAGCAGTTTTCCAAGTCAGCCCCAGCATTTT
CASSFPSQPQHF
>TRBD1|TRBV19|TRBJ1-1|.
TGTGCCAGTAGTACTTCACACAGGGGTAACACTGAAGCTTTCTTT
CASSTSHRGNTEAFF
>TRBD1|TRBV5-1|TRBJ2-7|.
TGCGCCAGCAGCCCACAGGGGCCGGCCTACGAGCAGTACTTC
CASSPQGPAYEQYF
>.|TRBV9|TRBJ1-1|.
TGTGCCAGCAGCGAACAGGGTCCATCCATGAACACTGAAGCTTTCTTT
CASSEQGPSMNTEAFF
>.|TRBV5-8|TRBJ1-2|.
TGTGCCAGCAGCTTGCGTGTCAGGGATTCTAACTATGGCTACACCTTC
CASSLRVRDSNYGYTF
>TRBD2|TRBV19|TRBJ2-3|.
TGTGCCAGTAGTATCCTACTAGCGAGTACAGATACGCAGTATTTT
CASSILLASTDTQYF
>TRBD1|TRBV7-3|TRBJ2-2|.
TGTGCCAGCAGCCCGACAGGGGGCAGCACCGGGGAGCTGTTTTTT
CASSPTGGSTGELFF
>.|TRBV7-2|TRBJ2-2|.
TGTGCCAGCAGCTCGTGGGACACCTACGCCGGGGAGCTGTTTTTT
CASSSWDTYAGELFF
>.|TRBV18|TRBJ1-2|.
TGTGCCAGCTCACCAAGGGAGACAGGTTACTTC
CASSPRETGYF
>.|TRBV5-1|TRBJ1-1|.
TGCGCCAGCAGCCCTAAAAGGCTGAACACTGAAGCTTTCTTT
CASSPKRLNTEAFF
>.|TRBV6-1|TRBJ1-5|.
TGTGCCAGCAGTGAATACAGGGCGCCTCAGCCCCAGCATTTT
CASSEYRAPQPQHF
>.|TRBV6-6|TRBJ2-5|.
TGTGCCAGCAGTTACTCTCCAAATCAAGAGACCCAGTACTTC
CASSYSPNQETQYF
>TRBD2|TRBV7-6|TRBJ2-2|.
TGTGCCAGCAGCCCTTCGGGGGGGGCTCCGAACACCGGGGAGCTGTTTTTT
CASSPSGGAPNTGELFF
>TRBD2|TRBV29-1|TRBJ2-2|.
TGCAGCGCGGGGGGGCTAGCCGCGACCGGGGAGCTGTTTTTT
CSAGGLAATGELFF
>TRBD2|TRBV4-3|TRBJ2-1|once
TGCGCCAGCAGCCAGGCTACTAGCGTTACCTACAATGAGCAGTTCTTC
CASSQATSVTYNEQFF
>TRBD1|TRBV5-8|TRBJ1-1|.
TGTGCCAGCAGCGGTGTAACCCTAATCAGGGGGCGAGCGAACACTGAAGCTTTCTTT
CASSGVTLIRGRANTEAFF